A selection of T cell receptor beta chains follows, all from one sample in a study of OX40 agonist ivuxolimab in advanced cancers. Only in-frame clones appear in the TCRdb table, and some are missing; sequencing was by immunoSEQ multiplex PCR. The top ten hold roughly 7.3% of the sample, which has under 50,000 clones, 60% to 80% seen once. This specimen was CD4+ or CD8+ T cells sorted from blood, taken in a trial of the OX40 agonist ivuxolimab. Receptors originate from an adult with an advanced solid tumor such as melanoma, head and neck, liver or kidney cancer. CDR3s include the opening cysteine and the closing phenylalanine or tryptophan. The D gene is left open where the match is weak. Not every row has a clone size; where given, it reads once, few, many or a size class.

D gene	clone size	J gene	V gene	CDR3 DNA	CDR3 protein
NA	NA	TRBJ1-2	TRBV6-9	TGTGCCAGCAGTTATCGGCGCCCGTGGGACTATGGCTACACCTTC	CASSYRRPWDYGYTF
NA	NA	TRBJ2-2	TRBV5-1	TGCGCCAGCAGCTTGGACTCAACAAGCGCCGGGGAGCTGTTTTTT	CASSLDSTSAGELFF
NA	NA	TRBJ2-6	TRBV2	TGTGCCAGCAGTGCTGGTGGGGCCAACGTCCTGACTTTC	CASSAGGANVLTF
NA	NA	TRBJ2-2	TRBV25-1	TGTGCCAGCGGCCCCTGGGGGACGGCATTCACCGGGGAGCTGTTTTTT	CASGPWGTAFTGELFF
NA	NA	TRBJ2-2	TRBV9	TGTGCCAGCAGCGTCCGGAACACCGGGGAGCTGTTTTTT	CASSVRNTGELFF
NA	NA	TRBJ2-5	TRBV7-2	TGTGCCAGCAGCCCCCGCGGGTACCAAGAGACCCAGTACTTC	CASSPRGYQETQYF
NA	few	TRBJ1-1	TRBV29-1	TGCAGCGTTGCAATTCAGCCTGAAGCTTTCTTT	CSVAIQPEAFF
NA	NA	TRBJ1-6	TRBV27	TGTGCCAGCAGTTTACGAGGAAGCTCCTATAATTCACCCCTCCACTTT	CASSLRGSSYNSPLHF
TRBD1	NA	TRBJ1-1	TRBV2	TGTGCCAGCAGTGCCCGGACAGGGGCTTTGGGCACTGAAGCTTTCTTT	CASSARTGALGTEAFF
NA	NA	TRBJ2-5	TRBV5-1	TGCGCCAGCAGCTTGCAGGGGATCCAAGAGACCCAGTACTTC	CASSLQGIQETQYF
TRBD2	NA	TRBJ2-1	TRBV11-2	TGTGCCAGCAGCTTAGAAATAGCGGGAGTGTATGAGCAGTTCTTC	CASSLEIAGVYEQFF
NA	NA	TRBJ1-2	TRBV27	TGTGCCAGCAGGGACCAAGGGGACTATGGCTACACCTTC	CASRDQGDYGYTF
TRBD1	NA	TRBJ2-2	TRBV7-9	TGTGCCAGCAACCTACTAGGGGACAGCCACACCGGGGAGCTGTTTTTT	CASNLLGDSHTGELFF
NA	NA	TRBJ1-1	TRBV27	TGTGCCAGCAGTTTAATGGGGGCGACTGAAGCTTTCTTT	CASSLMGATEAFF
NA	NA	TRBJ1-2	TRBV4-1	TGCGCCAGCAGCCAAGAGGGGGGGATGGGCTATGGCTACACCTTC	CASSQEGGMGYGYTF
TRBD1	NA	TRBJ2-3	TRBV4-2	TGTGCCAGCAGCCAGCCAGGGACAGGGGAGGATACGCAGTATTTT	CASSQPGTGEDTQYF
TRBD2	NA	TRBJ2-1	TRBV6-6	TGTGCCAGCAGATCGAAGCGGGGGAGCTCCTACAATGAGCAGTTCTTC	CASRSKRGSSYNEQFF
NA	NA	TRBJ2-5	TRBV18	TGTGCCAGCTCACCTAATACTCAAGAGACCCAGTACTTC	CASSPNTQETQYF
NA	NA	TRBJ1-5	TRBV2	TGTGCCAGCAGGGGGAACCAAGGGGGCAATCAGCCCCAGCATTTT	CASRGNQGGNQPQHF
NA	NA	TRBJ2-7	TRBV7-8	TGTGCCAGCAGCCCCCCCCGGAGACTTTCACCCTACGAGCAGTACTTC	CASSPPRRLSPYEQYF
NA	once	TRBJ2-5	TRBV5-1	TGCGCCAGCAAAGACCCCTACAGGGGAGGGCAAGAGACCCAGTACTTC	CASKDPYRGGQETQYF
TRBD1	NA	TRBJ1-2	TRBV30	TGTGCCTGGAATGTACAGGGGGCCTCTGGCTACACCTTC	CAWNVQGASGYTF
NA	NA	TRBJ1-4	TRBV7-3	TGTGCCAGCAGCTTAGTCCCCGGGAGTAATGAAAAACTGTTTTTT	CASSLVPGSNEKLFF
NA	NA	TRBJ2-2	TRBV7-2	TGTGCCACCGAGGGGATTAACACCGGGGAGCTGTTTTTT	CATEGINTGELFF
NA	NA	TRBJ1-1	TRBV2	TGTGCCAGCAGCCACCGACCAGGAGGGTTAATTAACACTGAAGCTTTCTTT	CASSHRPGGLINTEAFF
NA	NA	TRBJ1-5	TRBV2	TGTGCCAGCAGTATCACTGGACAGAGAAGTTATAGCAATCAGCCCCAGCATTTT	CASSITGQRSYSNQPQHF
NA	few	TRBJ2-7	TRBV6-5	TGTGCCAGCAGTTACGGAACAGGGGGGGACGAGCAGTACTTC	CASSYGTGGDEQYF
TRBD1	NA	TRBJ2-1	TRBV29-1	TGCAGCGGTGGACAGGGAGGCTGGTACAATGAGCAGTTCTTC	CSGGQGGWYNEQFF
NA	once	TRBJ1-6	TRBV5-4	TGTGCCAGCAGCTTGTATGGTGCGAATTCACCCCTCCACTTT	CASSLYGANSPLHF
NA	NA	TRBJ2-7	TRBV7-2	TGTGCCAGCAGCTCGTTACCCACAGGATTATACGAGCAGTACTTC	CASSSLPTGLYEQYF
NA	NA	TRBJ1-1	TRBV13	TGTGCCAGCAGCTTAGGTCCTGGGAACACTGAAGCTTTCTTT	CASSLGPGNTEAFF
NA	NA	TRBJ1-2	TRBV30	TGTGCCTGGACCGTGAGATGGGTTCCTATTTTTGGCTACACCTTC	CAWTVRWVPIFGYTF
TRBD2	NA	TRBJ2-7	TRBV5-1	TGCGCCAGCAGCTTGGCCTTTTCTAGCGGAAGCTACGAGCAGTACTTC	CASSLAFSSGSYEQYF
TRBD2	NA	TRBJ2-1	TRBV27	TGTGCCAGCAGTTCGCTCTCTGGTAGCGGGGCTTACAATGAGCAGTTCTTC	CASSSLSGSGAYNEQFF
NA	NA	TRBJ2-1	TRBV7-2	TGTGCCAGCAGCTTAAGGAGTGAGCAGTTCTTC	CASSLRSEQFF
NA	once	TRBJ2-3	TRBV5-6	TGTGCCAGCAGCCGAAACAGTGGAACAGATACGCAGTATTTT	CASSRNSGTDTQYF